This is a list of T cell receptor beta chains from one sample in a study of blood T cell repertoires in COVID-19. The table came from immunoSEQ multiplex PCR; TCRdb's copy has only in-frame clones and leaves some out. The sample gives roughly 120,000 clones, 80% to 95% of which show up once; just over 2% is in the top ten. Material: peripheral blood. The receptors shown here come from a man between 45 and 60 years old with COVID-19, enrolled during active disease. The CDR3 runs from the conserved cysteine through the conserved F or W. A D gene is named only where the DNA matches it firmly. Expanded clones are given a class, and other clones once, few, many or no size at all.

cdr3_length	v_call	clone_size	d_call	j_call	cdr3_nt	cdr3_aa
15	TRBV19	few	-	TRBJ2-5	TGTGCCAGTAGTATTACCCGGAGTATCCAAGAGACCCAGTACTTC	CASSITRSIQETQYF
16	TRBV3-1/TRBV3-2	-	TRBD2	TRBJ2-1	TGTGCCAGCAGCCAAGAAGGACTAGCGGGAGTTCATGAGCAGTTCTTC	CASSQEGLAGVHEQFF
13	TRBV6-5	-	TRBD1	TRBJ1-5	TGTGCCAGCAGCGAGGGGGCCTCATTACCCCAGCATTTT	CASSEGASLPQHF
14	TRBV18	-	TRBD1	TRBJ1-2	TGTGCCAGCTCACCTCCGGACAGGCCCTATGGCTACACCTTC	CASSPPDRPYGYTF
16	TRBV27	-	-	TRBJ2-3	TGTGCCAGCAGTTCCTTCCTCCTTTCTAGCACAGATACGCAGTATTTT	CASSSFLLSSTDTQYF
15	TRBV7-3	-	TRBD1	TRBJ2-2	TGTGCCAGCAGCCCCAATCAACAGGGGATCGGGGAGCTGTTTTTT	CASSPNQQGIGELFF
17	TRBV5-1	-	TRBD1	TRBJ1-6	TGCGCCAGCAGCTCGGGACAGGGGGCCTCCAGCAATTCACCCCTCCACTTT	CASSSGQGASSNSPLHF
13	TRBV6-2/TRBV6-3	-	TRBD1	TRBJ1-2	TGTGCCAGCAGCCGCGGACAGGGCTCTGGCTACACCTTC	CASSRGQGSGYTF
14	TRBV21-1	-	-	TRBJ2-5	TGTGCCAGCAGCAAAGTTTTAGCGGGAGAGACCCAGTACTTC	CASSKVLAGETQYF
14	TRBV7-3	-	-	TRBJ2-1	TGTGCCAGCGCCCCCCGGGCGGGCTACAATGAGCAGTTCTTC	CASAPRAGYNEQFF
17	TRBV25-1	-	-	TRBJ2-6	TGTGCCAGCAGTGAGGCCAGGGGCGGCTCTGGGGCCAACGTCCTGACTTTC	CASSEARGGSGANVLTF
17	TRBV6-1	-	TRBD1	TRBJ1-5	TGTGCCAGCAGGGAACAACCCGGGACAGGGGGTAATCAGCCCCAGCATTTT	CASREQPGTGGNQPQHF
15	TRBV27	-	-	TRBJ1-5	TGTGCCAGCGGAACAGGAGATTATAGCAATCAGCCCCAGCATTTT	CASGTGDYSNQPQHF
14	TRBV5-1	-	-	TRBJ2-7	TGCGCCAGCAGGGATGGAGGGGGCGGTTACGAGCAGTACTTC	CASRDGGGGYEQYF
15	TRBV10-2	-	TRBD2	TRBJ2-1	TGCGCCAGCAGTGAGTCGGCTAGCGGGGGGAGGGAGCAGTTCTTC	CASSESASGGREQFF
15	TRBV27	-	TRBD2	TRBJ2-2	TGTGCCAGCAGTCCCTTAGCGGGAGCTACCGGGGAGCTGTTTTTT	CASSPLAGATGELFF
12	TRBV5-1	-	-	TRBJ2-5	TGCGCCAGCAGCCTCGGCCAAGAGACCCAGTACTTC	CASSLGQETQYF
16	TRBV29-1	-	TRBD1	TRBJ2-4	TGCAGCGTTGAAGTAGGGGCACGGACAGGGGGGAACATTCAGTACTTC	CSVEVGARTGGNIQYF
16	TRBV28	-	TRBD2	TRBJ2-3	TGTGCCAGCAGTCCCCGGACTAGCGCGGACACAGATACGCAGTATTTT	CASSPRTSADTDTQYF
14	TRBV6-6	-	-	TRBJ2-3	TGTGCCAGCAGTCCCGGACTACGCACAGATACGCAGTATTTT	CASSPGLRTDTQYF
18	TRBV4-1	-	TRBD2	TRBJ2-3	TGCGCCAGCAGCCGGGGACTAGCGGGAGGTACTAGCACAGATACGCAGTATTTT	CASSRGLAGGTSTDTQYF
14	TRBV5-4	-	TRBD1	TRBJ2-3	TGTGCCAGCAGCTTAGGGACAGGGGCAGATACGCAGTATTTT	CASSLGTGADTQYF
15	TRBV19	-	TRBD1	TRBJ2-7	TGTGCCAGTAGTCCTCCCGGACAGGGGTTCTACGAGCAGTACTTC	CASSPPGQGFYEQYF
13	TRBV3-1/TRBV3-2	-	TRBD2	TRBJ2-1	TGTGCCAGCACGCTAGCGGGGCACAATGAGCAGTTCTTC	CASTLAGHNEQFF
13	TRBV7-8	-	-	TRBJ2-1	TGTGCCAGCAGCCGCGGAGGGCGGAATGAGCAGTTCTTC	CASSRGGRNEQFF
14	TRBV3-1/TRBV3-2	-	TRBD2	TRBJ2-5	TGTGCCAGCAGCCTAGGACTAGCGGGAAAGACCCAGTACTTC	CASSLGLAGKTQYF
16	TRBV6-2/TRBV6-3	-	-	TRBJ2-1	TGTGCCAGCAGTTACTCGCCGTGGAGCTCCTACAATGAGCAGTTCTTC	CASSYSPWSSYNEQFF
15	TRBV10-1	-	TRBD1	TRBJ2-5	TGCGCCAGCAGTGCCCCCCCTGACAGGGAAGAGACCCAGTACTTC	CASSAPPDREETQYF
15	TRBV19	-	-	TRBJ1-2	TGTGCCAGTAGTCCCCATCCGCAAACGGTCTATGGCTACACCTTC	CASSPHPQTVYGYTF
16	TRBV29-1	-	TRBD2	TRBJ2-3	TGCAGCGTTGTCCTCCGGGGGACTACTAGCACAGATACGCAGTATTTT	CSVVLRGTTSTDTQYF
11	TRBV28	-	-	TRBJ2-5	TGTGCCAGCAGTCTAAGAGAGACCCAGTACTTC	CASSLRETQYF
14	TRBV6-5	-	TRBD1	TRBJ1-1	TGTGCCAGCAGCGGGACAGGGGGTAGAACTGAAGCTTTCTTT	CASSGTGGRTEAFF
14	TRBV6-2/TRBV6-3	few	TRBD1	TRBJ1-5	TGTGCCAGCAGCTGGACAGGGACCAATCAGCCCCAGCATTTT	CASSWTGTNQPQHF
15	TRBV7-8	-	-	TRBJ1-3	TGTGCCAGCAGCTTAGTGCTGGCCTCTGGAAACACCATATATTTT	CASSLVLASGNTIYF
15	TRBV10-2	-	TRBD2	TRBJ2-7	TGCGCCAGCAGAGATCTACTAGCGGGAAGGTACGAGCAGTACTTC	CASRDLLAGRYEQYF
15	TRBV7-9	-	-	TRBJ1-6	TGTGCCAGCAGCTTAGGGGAGAGCACGGATTCACCCCTCCACTTT	CASSLGESTDSPLHF
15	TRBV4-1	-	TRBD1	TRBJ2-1	TGCGCCAGCAGCCCGGGACAGGGGGCTTACAATGAGCAGTTCTTC	CASSPGQGAYNEQFF
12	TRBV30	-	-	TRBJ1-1	TGTGCCTGGAGTGCGGGGAACACTGAAGCTTTCTTT	CAWSAGNTEAFF
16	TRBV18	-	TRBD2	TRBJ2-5	TGTGCCAGCTCACCACCCGGCGGGAGGATCAGAGAGACCCAGTACTTC	CASSPPGGRIRETQYF
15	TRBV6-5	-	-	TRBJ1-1	TGTGCCAGCATAGATTATCAGGGAATGAACACTGAAGCTTTCTTT	CASIDYQGMNTEAFF
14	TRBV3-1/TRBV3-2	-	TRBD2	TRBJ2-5	TGTGCCAGCCGCACCACTAGCGGAAAAGAGACCCAGTACTTC	CASRTTSGKETQYF
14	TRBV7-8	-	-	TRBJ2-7	TGTGCCAGCAGCCTCCCGGGGGTCGCCTACGAGCAGTACTTC	CASSLPGVAYEQYF
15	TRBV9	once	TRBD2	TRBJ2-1	TGTGCCAGCAGCCCCGGGACTAGTATCTACAATGAGCAGTTCTTC	CASSPGTSIYNEQFF
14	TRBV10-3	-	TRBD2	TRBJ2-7	TGTGCCATCAGTGAGGGCGGGAGCGGGTACGAGCAGTACTTC	CAISEGGSGYEQYF
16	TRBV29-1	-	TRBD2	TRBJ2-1	TGCAGCGTTGAAGTCCCTAGCGGGAGATCCCGCCATGAGCAGTTCTTC	CSVEVPSGRSRHEQFF
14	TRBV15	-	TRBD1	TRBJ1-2	TGTGCCACCAGCACTCGACAGGGGGCGGAGGGCTACACCTTC	CATSTRQGAEGYTF
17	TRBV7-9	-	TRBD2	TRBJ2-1	TGTGCCAGCAGCCAAGGACTAGCGGGAATATCCTACAATGAGCAGTTCTTC	CASSQGLAGISYNEQFF
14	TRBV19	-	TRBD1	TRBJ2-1	TGTGCCAGTAGTTGGGGGACAGCCGGCGATGAGCAGTTCTTC	CASSWGTAGDEQFF
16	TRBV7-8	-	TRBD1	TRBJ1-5	TGTGCCAGCAGCTTAACCGGGACAGTGCAGGGTCAGCCCCAGCATTTT	CASSLTGTVQGQPQHF
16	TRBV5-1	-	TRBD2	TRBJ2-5	TGCGCCAGCAGCCATAGCGGGAGGGCCGGGCAAGAGACCCAGTACTTC	CASSHSGRAGQETQYF
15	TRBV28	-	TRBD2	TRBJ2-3	TGTGCCAGCAGTGTGGCTAGCGGGAGTTCAAATACGCAGTATTTT	CASSVASGSSNTQYF
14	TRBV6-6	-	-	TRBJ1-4	TGTGCCAGCAGTTATCGCCAGGGGAATGAAAAACTGTTTTTT	CASSYRQGNEKLFF
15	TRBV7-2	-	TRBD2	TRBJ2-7	TGTGCCAGCAGTCCCCCGGGACTAGCGGGAGGGGAGCAGTACTTC	CASSPPGLAGGEQYF
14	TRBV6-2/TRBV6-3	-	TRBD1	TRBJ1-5	TGTGCCAGCAGTCCAGGGGGAGGAAATCAGCCCCAGCATTTT	CASSPGGGNQPQHF
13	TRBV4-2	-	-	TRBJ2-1	TGTGCCAGCAGCCAAGAATCCCCTCATGAGCAGTTCTTC	CASSQESPHEQFF
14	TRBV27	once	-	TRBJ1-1	TGTGCCAGCAGTCCAGTCGGGGGGCGAACTGAAGCTTTCTTT	CASSPVGGRTEAFF
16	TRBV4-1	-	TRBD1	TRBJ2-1	TGCGCCAGCAGCCAAGACCCGGACAGGGACTACAATGAGCAGTTCTTC	CASSQDPDRDYNEQFF
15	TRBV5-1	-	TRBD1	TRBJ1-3	TGCGCCAGCAGCCGGGACAGGTCCTCTGGAAACACCATATATTTT	CASSRDRSSGNTIYF
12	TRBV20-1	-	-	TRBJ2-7	TGCAGTGCTAGTGCGGGCGGGATAGTTCCGTACTTC	CSASAGGIVPYF